The clone carrying this TCR beta chain was counted many times. Its antigen is as yet unknown. The data derive from a study of T-cell reconstitution after alpha-beta-depleted transplantation in children. Overall study findings and caveats: Once a year had passed after transplant, T-cell counts and diversity came mostly from newly produced T cells.

Preparation of the TCRbeta library involved a method that used unique molecular identifiers. TCRdb used MiXCR to reprocess the PCR reads, holding one entry per CDR3 protein. The sample holds about 200,000 distinct CDR3 sequences, around 5.9% seen once. Germline CDR1 is LGHNA and CDR2 is YNFKEQ. V was clipped by 3 bases and J by 5 bases; unmatched bases: 10. The CDR3 has 17 amino acids. The sequence derives from a girl in the first two years of life with combined immunodeficiency, due to receive a stem cell transplant. Source: PBMCs, taken before TCRalphabeta/CD19-depleted stem cell transplant. This sequence joins TRBV4-2 and TRBJ1-1; 12 nucleotides agree with TRBD1. Written as DNA, the CDR3 is TGTGCCAGCAGCCACCTCCCGGGACAGGGGGCTAATACTGAAGCTTTCTTT. It codes for CASSHLPGQGANTEAFF.